The clone carrying this T cell receptor (beta chain) rates as medium-sized (0.01 to 0.1%). Its target is not known. The memory fraction was CD4+CD45RO+CD25- cells. V dropped 0 bases and J dropped 5; count of bases not matched to a gene: 6. The CDR3 length is 14 residues. Germline CDR1 DFQATT, CDR2 SNEGSKA (reference sequence). Broader study findings: Tumor memory CD4+ T cell TCR gene usage was found to cluster with blood and lymph node memory CD4+ cells and with lymph node naive CD4+ cells. Whole repertoires were not studied in the larger cohort, only one V-J beta rearrangement.

Semi-nested PCR with Nested Universal Primer A followed constant-region reverse priming of full-length variable regions. TCRdb recomputed calls from the 5' RACE reads with MiXCR, one row per CDR3 protein. The data hold roughly 9,000 distinct CDR3 sequences, with roughly 16% observed a single time. What was sequenced was memory CD4+ T cells sorted from blood. Described subset: memory CD4+ T cells, CD4+CD45RO+CD25-. J is TRBJ2-7 and V is TRBV20-1; TRBD2 matches 8 bases. This receptor was obtained from a female donor with breast cancer. The DNA for the CDR3 is TGCAGTGCTAGAGACGGGAGGGCCCTGAACGAGCAGTACTTC. Translating it yields CSARDGRALNEQYF.